Listed below are T cell receptor beta chains from one sample, sequenced in a study of blood T cell repertoires in COVID-19. Repertoires were generated with immunoSEQ multiplex PCR, while TCRdb's copy carries only in-frame clones and drops some. The sample contains roughly 480,000 clones, 89% of which appear only once. The sample taken for sequencing was peripheral blood. The source is a man younger than 35 with COVID-19, enrolled during active disease. Both conserved end residues are part of each CDR3. A D gene is named only where the DNA matches it firmly. Clone size is given for some rows only: seen once, a few or many times, or a class if the clone is expanded.

TRBD2	once	TRBV4-2	TRBJ2-7	CASSQELAGPYEQYF	TGTGCCAGCAGCCAAGAGCTAGCGGGACCCTACGAGCAGTACTTC
TRBD1	NA	TRBV7-9	TRBJ2-3	CASSRTGWSDTQYF	TGTGCCAGCAGCAGGACAGGGTGGTCTGATACGCAGTATTTT
TRBD1	NA	TRBV5-4	TRBJ1-5	CASSAGTGSNQPQHF	TGTGCCAGCAGCGCAGGGACAGGTAGCAATCAGCCCCAGCATTTT
NA	NA	TRBV27	TRBJ2-5	CASSSGDYGETQYF	TGTGCCAGCAGTTCAGGGGACTATGGAGAGACCCAGTACTTC
NA	NA	TRBV6-1	TRBJ2-1	CASSENRAQNEQFF	TGTGCCAGCAGTGAGAACAGGGCTCAGAATGAGCAGTTCTTC
TRBD2	NA	TRBV27	TRBJ2-2	CASSSRAGGRTGELFF	TGTGCCAGCAGTTCCAGGGCGGGAGGGCGCACCGGGGAGCTGTTTTTT
NA	NA	TRBV6-1	TRBJ1-1	CASSDAGKFVNTEAFF	TGTGCCAGCAGTGATGCAGGGAAGTTTGTGAACACTGAAGCTTTCTTT
TRBD1	once	TRBV24-1	TRBJ2-5	CATSDPGAGGETQYF	TGTGCCACCAGTGATCCCGGGGCAGGGGGAGAGACCCAGTACTTC
TRBD2	NA	TRBV18	TRBJ2-3	CASSPVASGSGADTQYF	TGTGCCAGCTCACCGGTTGCTAGCGGGAGTGGGGCAGATACGCAGTATTTT
NA	NA	TRBV10-3	TRBJ2-5	CAISDSGEGKETQYF	TGTGCCATCAGTGATTCAGGGGAAGGGAAGGAGACCCAGTACTTC
TRBD2	NA	TRBV7-2	TRBJ2-1	CASSLSGTSGTVEQFF	TGTGCCAGCAGCTTATCCGGGACTAGCGGGACAGTTGAGCAGTTCTTC
NA	NA	TRBV11-2	TRBJ2-1	CASSSPFRGASYNEQFF	TGTGCCAGCAGCTCTCCTTTCCGGGGGGCCTCCTACAATGAGCAGTTCTTC
NA	NA	TRBV27	TRBJ2-7	CASSALALEGEQYF	TGTGCCAGCAGTGCCCTGGCCCTGGAGGGCGAGCAGTACTTC
NA	NA	TRBV2	TRBJ2-3	CASGPGGTDTQYF	TGTGCCAGCGGCCCGGGGGGCACAGATACGCAGTATTTT
TRBD2	NA	TRBV5-1	TRBJ2-1	CASREREGWGEQFF	TGCGCCAGCAGAGAGCGGGAGGGTTGGGGCGAGCAGTTCTTC
NA	NA	TRBV5-1	TRBJ1-6	CASRPDFGNSPLHF	TGCGCCAGCAGACCGGACTTCGGCAATTCACCCCTCCACTTT
NA	NA	TRBV11-3	TRBJ1-1	CASRIKGIGNTEAFF	TGTGCCAGCAGAATTAAGGGGATCGGAAACACTGAAGCTTTCTTT
NA	NA	TRBV11-2	TRBJ2-3	CASTLGGDTQYF	TGTGCCAGCACCCTCGGAGGAGATACGCAGTATTTT
TRBD1	NA	TRBV5-4	TRBJ2-1	CASSPGQGYNEQFF	TGTGCCAGCAGCCCGGGACAGGGGTACAATGAGCAGTTCTTC
TRBD1	NA	TRBV6-5	TRBJ1-2	CASSPDRGRWGYTF	TGTGCCAGCAGTCCCGACAGGGGGCGATGGGGCTACACCTTC
NA	NA	TRBV18	TRBJ2-2	CASSPIGQTGELFF	TGTGCCAGCTCACCGATCGGACAGACCGGGGAGCTGTTTTTT
TRBD2	NA	TRBV15	TRBJ2-5	CATSRELAGVETQYF	TGTGCCACCAGCAGAGAACTAGCGGGGGTGGAGACCCAGTACTTC
NA	NA	TRBV3-1/TRBV3-2	TRBJ1-2	CASSQDLGTGYGYTF	TGTGCCAGCAGCCAAGACTTGGGCACTGGCTATGGCTACACCTTC
TRBD2	NA	TRBV24-1	TRBJ2-5	CATSDALAGGETQYF	TGTGCCACCAGTGATGCTCTAGCGGGAGGTGAGACCCAGTACTTC
NA	NA	TRBV5-1	TRBJ2-3	CASRMVSRGSLDTQYF	TGCGCCAGCAGGATGGTGTCTAGAGGATCACTAGATACGCAGTATTTT
NA	NA	TRBV7-9	TRBJ2-7	CASSPGRSGISPEQYF	TGTGCCAGCAGCCCAGGCCGGTCAGGTATCTCCCCCGAGCAGTACTTC
NA	few	TRBV25-1	TRBJ1-5	CGKTGQPQHF	TGTGGCAAGACGGGACAGCCCCAGCATTTT
TRBD2	NA	TRBV30	TRBJ2-1	CAWSRASGYNEQFF	TGTGCCTGGAGTAGGGCTAGCGGATACAATGAGCAGTTCTTC
NA	NA	TRBV29-1	TRBJ2-7	CSVVGGELHYEQYF	TGCAGCGTTGTGGGCGGGGAACTGCACTACGAGCAGTACTTC
TRBD2	NA	TRBV7-2	TRBJ2-7	CASSLGLAGSYEQYF	TGTGCCAGCAGCTTAGGACTAGCGGGTTCCTACGAGCAGTACTTC
NA	NA	TRBV11-2	TRBJ2-7	CASSFVAGNAYEQYF	TGTGCCAGCAGCTTCGTGGCGGGGAACGCCTACGAGCAGTACTTC
NA	NA	TRBV4-2	TRBJ2-3	CASSYPDTSTDTQYF	TGTGCCAGCAGCTACCCGGACACCAGCACAGATACGCAGTATTTT
NA	NA	TRBV6-1	TRBJ2-7	CASSDQGLEQYF	TGTGCCAGCAGTGATCAGGGTCTCGAGCAGTACTTC
TRBD1	NA	TRBV15	TRBJ1-3	CATSSTDRGKSGNTIYF	TGTGCCACCAGCAGTACTGACAGGGGGAAGTCTGGAAACACCATATATTTT
TRBD2	NA	TRBV19	TRBJ2-5	CASSKSGSRQETQYF	TGTGCCAGTAGTAAGAGCGGGAGTCGGCAAGAGACCCAGTACTTC
NA	NA	TRBV27	TRBJ2-1	CASSSRPGNEQFF	TGTGCCAGCAGCTCCCGACCAGGCAATGAGCAGTTCTTC
NA	NA	TRBV9	TRBJ2-1	CASSSRGNYNEQFF	TGTGCCAGCAGTAGTAGAGGAAATTACAATGAGCAGTTCTTC
NA	NA	TRBV7-9	TRBJ2-5	CASSRQVLGETQYF	TGTGCCAGCAGCCGACAGGTCCTCGGAGAGACCCAGTACTTC
TRBD2	NA	TRBV7-6	TRBJ2-1	CASSRGSGRSYNEQFF	TGTGCCAGCAGCCGGGGTAGCGGGAGATCCTACAATGAGCAGTTCTTC
NA	NA	TRBV19	TRBJ2-3	CASSRRSPGDTQYF	TGTGCCAGTAGTAGGCGCTCCCCGGGAGATACGCAGTATTTT
NA	NA	TRBV27	TRBJ1-5	CASSNRAGTQPQHF	TGTGCCAGCAGTAACAGGGCCGGGACTCAGCCCCAGCATTTT
TRBD2	NA	TRBV5-4	TRBJ2-7	CASSRQRGGQDEQYF	TGTGCCAGCAGCCGCCAGCGGGGGGGCCAAGACGAGCAGTACTTC
TRBD1	NA	TRBV5-4	TRBJ2-1	CANSAGQASSYNEQFF	TGTGCCAACTCCGCGGGACAGGCGAGCTCCTACAATGAGCAGTTCTTC
NA	NA	TRBV27	TRBJ2-1	CASSLRPISAHNEQFF	TGTGCCAGCAGTTTGCGACCTATCAGCGCCCACAATGAGCAGTTCTTC
NA	NA	TRBV6-6	TRBJ1-2	CASGQVRGYTF	TGTGCCAGCGGCCAGGTTCGTGGCTACACCTTC
NA	NA	TRBV5-1	TRBJ2-3	CASSLQGYTDTQYF	TGCGCCAGCAGCTTACAGGGTTACACAGATACGCAGTATTTT
NA	NA	TRBV25-1	TRBJ2-7	CASERSDRDYEQYF	TGTGCCAGCGAGCGCTCGGACAGAGACTACGAGCAGTACTTC
NA	NA	TRBV19	TRBJ1-4	CASSIRSNEKLFF	TGTGCCAGTAGTATCCGGTCAAATGAAAAACTGTTTTTT
TRBD1	NA	TRBV11-3	TRBJ2-4	CASSLEGGQGQNIQYF	TGTGCCAGCAGCTTAGAGGGGGGACAGGGGCAAAACATTCAGTACTTC
TRBD1	NA	TRBV4-1	TRBJ2-6	CASSQDSLDRASGANVLTF	TGCGCCAGCAGCCAAGACTCCCTTGACAGGGCCTCTGGGGCCAACGTCCTGACTTTC
NA	NA	TRBV3-1/TRBV3-2	TRBJ1-5	CASSQSAGPQHF	TGTGCCAGCAGCCAAAGCGCGGGGCCCCAGCATTTT
NA	NA	TRBV4-1	TRBJ2-7	CASSQGGPWTGGSYEQYF	TGCGCCAGCAGCCAAGGGGGGCCCTGGACAGGAGGGAGCTACGAGCAGTACTTC
NA	NA	TRBV4-1	TRBJ1-2	CASSQGGGGSDFYGYTF	TGCGCCAGCAGCCAAGGAGGGGGTGGGTCAGATTTCTATGGCTACACCTTC
NA	NA	TRBV10-1	TRBJ2-1	CASSEEQKYNEQFF	TGCGCCAGCAGTGAGGAGCAAAAATACAATGAGCAGTTCTTC
TRBD2	NA	TRBV29-1	TRBJ2-3	CSNKAGVGTDTQYF	TGCAGCAACAAGGCGGGGGTCGGCACAGATACGCAGTATTTT